What follows are 5 T cell receptor beta chains derived from one specimen sequenced in a study of T cell responses to AZD1222 COVID-19 vaccine. Using immunoSEQ multiplex PCR, the repertoire was profiled, and TCRdb retains in-frame clones only, with some absent. The sample records about 150,000 clones, about nine tenths being singletons. Sequenced here: peripheral blood, sampled on day 0 of AZD1222 vaccination. The receptors originated from an adult in good health.

The count of this clone is one. The genes are TRBV7-9 and TRBJ2-7; TRBD1 agrees at 9 bases. Losses at the gene ends were 2 bases for V and 5 bases for J; bases not matched to a gene: 7. The length of the CDR3 is 15 residues. Germline values: CDR1 SEHNR, CDR2 FQNEAQ (reference sequence). CDR3 amino acids: CASSLQGTGLNEQYF. The CDR3 region has the DNA TGTGCCAGCAGCTTACAAGGGACAGGGCTCAACGAGCAGTACTTC.

The chain joins TRBV7-2 to TRBJ2-5; 11 bases agree with TRBD2. Germline trimming cut 3 bases from V and 5 bases from J; bases unmatched to any gene: 2. The CDR3 is 14 amino acids. Germline CDR1 reads SGHTA; CDR2 reads FQGNSA. This CDR3 reads CASSFRTSGETQYF. CDR3 nucleotide sequence: TGTGCCAGCAGCTTCCGGACTAGCGGGGAGACCCAGTACTTC.

This chain uses TRBV9 with TRBJ2-3, with D possibly TRBD1 on 5 matching bases. This CDR3 contains 13 residues. Germline CDR1 SGDLS, CDR2 YYNGEE. Deletions cut 4 bases from V and 5 bases from J, with 11 bases between. This chain's CDR3 is CASSSLDKDTQYF. The CDR3 coding sequence is TGTGCCAGCAGCTCCCTGGACAAAGATACGCAGTATTTT.

The chain uses TRBV27 and TRBJ2-2; D might be TRBD2 (5 bases). The CDR3 is made up of 16 amino acids. The V and J ends lost 5 bases and 7 bases respectively, with 20 bases between them. The germline CDR1 and CDR2 sequences are MNHEY and SMNVEV (reference sequence). The CDR3 coding sequence is TGTGCCAGCAGTCGCAACCCCCTTGCGGGCGGCGGGGAGCTGTTTTTT. Protein product: CASSRNPLAGGGELFF.

This chain links TRBV7-2 with TRBJ2-7, with D tentatively TRBD1 or TRBD2 (5 bases each). CDR1 is SGHTA and CDR2 is FQGNSA in the germline V gene. The CDR3 extends over 15 amino acids. Trimming removed 4 bases at V and 0 bases at J, with 13 bases between. The CDR3 nucleotides read TGTGCCAGCAGCTCCCGGGACCGGAGCTCCTACGAGCAGTACTTC. Amino acids: CASSSRDRSSYEQYF.